This T cell receptor (beta chain) was documented in a study of T cell changes during pregnancy in multiple sclerosis. Germline loops: CDR1 SGHAT, CDR2 FQNNGV. Trimming at V came to 4 bases and at J to 7 bases, leaving 3 bases not matched to a gene. The CDR3 sequence is 14 residues long. This clone has more than one count but fewer than ten. TCRdb keeps only in-frame clones here, not all; method: immunoSEQ multiplex PCR. This table holds some 60,000 clones, about 87% found once. Sequencing was performed on peripheral blood from another person, used as feeder cells. The receptor comes from a human donor whose cells served as feeder cells for cultures in a pregnancy study. The genes are TRBV11-2 and TRBJ1-6, with 8 bases aligning to TRBD1. The CDR3 coding sequence is TGTGCCAGCAGCTCGACAGGGGAAAATTCACCCCTCCACTTT. Translation: CASSSTGENSPLHF.